A single sample is the source of the 8 T cell receptor beta chains below, sequenced in a study of tumor-infiltrating lymphocytes in primary liver carcinoma. Making TCR beta cDNA involved roughly 0.55 ug total RNA and a constant-region primer. Three rounds of nested multiplex PCR with slightly modified ARM-PCR produced TCR beta libraries. Each of the first two PCR rounds ran nine to ten cycles with TRBV1-TRBV30 forward and C-beta reverse primers. TCRdb re-analysed the multiplex PCR reads in MiXCR, keeping a single row per CDR3 protein. The repertoire consists of 300,000 to 350,000 distinct CDR3 sequences, with around three fifths occurring once and the leading ten covering 5.5% to 8%. Blood RNA was derived from unsorted whole blood, and germline DNA was extracted too. The sample taken for sequencing was peripheral blood. These receptors all come from a man aged 40-49 years with primary liver carcinoma and hepatitis B virus infection.

This clonotype was recorded at least ten times. J is TRBJ2-5 and V is TRBV12-3 or TRBV12-4; D may be TRBD1 (6 bases). CDR3 size: 15 residues. Trimming pared 2 bases from V and 0 bases from J, leaving 10 bases between. CDR3 DNA sequence: TGTGCCAGCAGTTTACCCCCAGGGGACCAAGAGACCCAGTACTTC. It is translated as CASSLPPGDQETQYF.

This clonotype was recorded a few times. The genes are TRBV6-1 and TRBJ2-1; D is perhaps TRBD1 or TRBD2 (5 bases each). Trimming stripped 5 bases from V and 15 bases from J, with 17 bases between. Germline CDR1 and CDR2: MNHNS and SASEGT. The CDR3 is 12 amino acids. The CDR3 DNA reads as TGTGCCAGCAGTCCCCAATTGAATGGGGGGTTCTTC. Amino acid sequence: CASSPQLNGGFF.

This chain links TRBV11-2 with TRBJ2-7; TRBD1 aligns across 10 bases. This CDR3 is 12 amino acids long. J lost 12 bases, V lost 5 bases, and 7 bases had no gene match. Germline V gene data show CDR1 as SGHAT and CDR2 as FQNNGV. CDR3 nucleotide sequence: TGTGCCAGCAGCCCTGGACAGGGGGGGCTGTACTTC. As protein: CASSPGQGGLYF.

Worth noting for this clonotype: A read error may explain this, as a much larger clone is one base away. This chain links TRBV6-5 with TRBJ1-1; 8 nucleotides match TRBD1. CDR3 size: 15 residues. Germline V gene data show CDR1 as MNHEY and CDR2 as SVGAGI. As DNA, the CDR3 is TGTGCCAGCAGTTTTGAATACAGGGGGAACATTGAAGCTTTCTTT. It yields the protein CASSFEYRGNIEAFF.

This clonotype has only a few counts. The rearrangement links TRBV7-8 to TRBJ2-7; D gene unclear. The germline CDR1 and CDR2 sequences are SGHVS and FQNEAQ. Trimming shortened V by 1 base and J by 4 bases, and 8 bases separated the two germline ends. The CDR3 loop spans 13 amino acids. The CDR3 region is CASSLGPDYEQYF. The CDR3 DNA reads as TGTGCCAGCAGCTTAGGCCCGGATTACGAGCAGTACTTC. The variable domain in full, completed from reference TRBV7-8 and TRBJ2-7, reads GAGVSQSPRYKVAKRGQDVALRCDPISGHVSLFWYQQALGQGPEFLTYFQNEAQLDKSGLPSDRFFAERPEGSVSTLKIQRTQQEDSAVYLCASSLGPDYEQYFGPGTRLTVT.

In regard to this clonotype: The junction differs from germline at one of its ends, possibly a read error. This chain connects TRBV12-3 or TRBV12-4 to TRBJ2-7, with 7 positions matching TRBD1. The CDR3 contains 15 residues. The DNA of the CDR3 is TGTGCCAGCAGTGGTACTCGGACAGGAAACTACGACCAGTACTTC. This sequence encodes CASSGTRTGNYDQYF.

This chain links TRBV5-5 with TRBJ1-4, with 8 bases identical to TRBD1. J lost 7 bases, V lost 8 bases, and 13 bases had no gene match. Germline assignment: CDR1 SGHKS and CDR2 YYEKEE (reference sequence). This CDR3 contains 15 residues. The CDR3 reads CARSPQGAVGEKLFF. The DNA for the CDR3 is TGTGCCAGGAGCCCTCAGGGGGCGGTCGGTGAAAAACTGTTTTTT.

This clonotype was observed many times. The chain couples TRBV11-2 to TRBJ2-5, with 7 bases lining up with TRBD2. CDR3 length: 15 residues. J lost 6 bases, V lost 7 bases, and 14 bases had no gene match. Germline V gene sequence: CDR1 SGHAT, CDR2 FQNNGV. CDR3 bases: TGTGCCAGCACCCCGTCGGCGGGAGAAGCAAAGACCCAGTACTTC. Encoded protein: CASTPSAGEAKTQYF.